A single sample is the source of the 7 T cell receptor beta chains below, sequenced in a study of T cells in Graves' hyperthyroidism and ophthalmopathy. Regions amplified from RNA transcripts were the TCR beta CDR3 regions. In the first-round RT-PCR of the TCR CDR3, the HTBI primer set was used. Each CDR3 protein gets one entry after TCRdb re-called the multiplex PCR reads with MiXCR. The sample shows about 510,000 distinct CDR3 sequences, over 45% of them seen only once. Sequenced material: peripheral blood or thyroid tissue (not recorded which). The origin of the receptors is an adult woman with Graves' disease, either hyperthyroidism or ophthalmopathy (not recorded which).

The J gene is TRBJ2-2, the V gene TRBV11-2; D possibly corresponds to TRBD1 (5 bases). V was trimmed by 4 bases and J by 7 bases, leaving 22 bases between them. CDR1 is SGHAT, CDR2 FQNNGV, per germline. The CDR3 length is 17 residues. The CDR3, as DNA: TGTGCCAGCAGCTCGAACTTGGTACAAGGGGCGGTCGGGGAGCTGTTTTTT. Residues: CASSSNLVQGAVGELFF.

The chain employs TRBV4-1 and TRBJ2-5; 9 bases align to TRBD2. With 0 bases clipped from V and 5 bases from J, the junction kept 1 base outside the gene matches. CDR1 is MGHRA, CDR2 YSYEKL, per germline. This CDR3 has 14 residues. In DNA, the CDR3 is TGCGCCAGCAGCCAAGATCTAGCGGGGGAGACCCAGTACTTC. Translating it yields CASSQDLAGETQYF.

The rearrangement links TRBV7-2 to TRBJ2-5, with 11 bases identical to TRBD2. Unmatched junction bases numbered 7, after V lost 5 bases and J lost 5 bases. The CDR3 has 15 residues. Germline loops: CDR1 SGHTA, CDR2 FQGNSA. The CDR3 DNA is TGTGCCAGCAGCAGGACTAGCGGGCGGTCGGAGACCCAGTACTTC. This codes for CASSRTSGRSETQYF.

This clonotype was seen only once. At one of its ends the junction is not consistent with the germline gene, which may arise from a read error. The rearrangement joins TRBV4-1 to TRBJ1-2; D is uncertain. Germline CDR1 MGHRA, CDR2 YSYEKL. CDR3 size: 12 residues. The CDR3 is CASSQNRYGYAF. The CDR3 bases are TGCGCCAGCAGCCAAAATAGATATGGCTACGCCTTC.

With respect to this clonotype: A much larger clonotype is one base distant, so this may be a read error. This chain joins TRBV7-9 and TRBJ2-7; no definite D call. The CDR3 is 12 amino acids. Germline assignment: CDR1 SEHNR and CDR2 FQNEAQ (reference sequence). Trimming took 2 bases from V and 2 from J, leaving 4 bases between them. As DNA, the CDR3 is TGTGCCAGCAGCTTACCCGCCTACGAGCAGTACTTC. Translated: CASSLPAYEQYF.

This clonotype is a singleton in its sample. The gene calls are TRBV9 and TRBJ2-5, with 8 bases identical to TRBD2. The germline CDR1 and CDR2 sequences are SGDLS and YYNGEE. Losses at the gene ends were 0 bases for V and 4 bases for J; bases not matched to a gene: 2. The length of the CDR3 is 14 residues. The CDR3 protein is CASSVDSGIETQYF. The CDR3 DNA follows: TGTGCCAGCAGCGTAGATAGCGGGATAGAGACCCAGTACTTC. The variable domain in full, completed from reference TRBV9 and TRBJ2-5, reads DSGVTQTPKHLITATGQRVTLRCSPRSGDLSVYWYQQSLDQGLQFLIQYYNGEERAKGNILERFSAQQFPDLHSELNLSSLELGDSALYFCASSVDSGIETQYFGPGTRLLVL.

This chain links TRBV27 with TRBJ2-5, with 7 bases fitting TRBD1. The CDR3 sequence is 15 residues long. With V trimmed by 5 bases and J by 4 bases, 10 bases remained unmatched. Germline CDR1 and CDR2: MNHEY and SMNVEV (reference sequence). CDR3 in amino acids: CASSPSLTGVETQYF. CDR3 in DNA: TGTGCCAGCAGTCCTAGTCTCACAGGGGTAGAGACCCAGTACTTC.